This T cell receptor (beta chain) was recorded in a study of sequential checkpoint blockade in melanoma. Study information: Patients were randomized 1:1 to nivolumab-then-ipilimumab or ipilimumab-then-nivolumab first-line.

CDR1 SEHNR and CDR2 FQNEAQ come from the germline V gene (reference sequence). The CDR3 has 13 amino acids. The germline V and J ends were trimmed by 1 base and 6 bases, with 10 bases remaining between them. Produced via immunoSEQ multiplex PCR; TCRdb's table is partial and in-frame only. The sample contains 35,000 to 50,000 clones, roughly 90% of which appear only once. Treatment noted: randomized to nivolumab then ipilimumab (arm A) or the reverse (arm B). The clonotype was recovered from a human donor with melanoma. This chain links TRBV7-9 with TRBJ2-7; D is possibly TRBD2 (7 bases). Sample: CD8+ T cells sorted from blood (inferred from file names), taken from a patient given nivolumab and ipilimumab in sequence. CDR3 DNA sequence: TGTGCCAGCAGCTTAGTGAGGGGGGGCGAGCAGTACTTC. Its translation is CASSLVRGGEQYF.